In its sample, the clone carrying this TCR beta chain was seen many times. Its antigen remains unidentified. The data are from a study of regulatory T cells in long-lasting Graves disease. Regarding the study as a whole: Owing to a sample size that was small, accuracy may have been reduced. Persistent patients shared 2,741 public clonotypes among themselves. Newly diagnosed patients shared fewer, at some 970.

According to the study, TCR beta libraries were built with iRepertoire HTBI primers and CDR3-region Arm-PCR. TCRdb redid the calling of the multiplex PCR reads with MiXCR, one entry per CDR3 protein. Seen here are about 210,000 distinct CDR3 sequences, approximately 19% observed once, and the top ten hold about 11%. Time point specified: newly diagnosed GD, antithyroid drugs for less than 3 months. Researchers made the TCR library from RNA that was extracted from PBMCs. This CDR3 contains 14 residues. V shed 6 bases and J 5 bases; nucleotides not matched to a gene: 9. Germline CDR1 reads SNHLY; CDR2 reads FYNNEI. These data also formed part of another study, on T cells in Graves' hyperthyroidism and ophthalmopathy. That source adds: From stable hyperthyroidism, ophthalmopathy was separated by a 13 V-J model.

Sample: peripheral blood mononuclear cells (PBMCs), taken at new diagnosis, from a patient treated with antithyroid drugs. The receptor's source is a woman in her 30s with Graves disease. The V call is TRBV2, the J call TRBJ2-7, with 8 bases fitting TRBD2. The CDR3 sequence is CASSRLARGNEQYF. The CDR3 DNA sequence: TGTGCCAGCAGCCGACTAGCGAGAGGGAACGAGCAGTACTTC.